This TCR beta chain was recorded in a study of cytomegalovirus exposure and HLA in healthy donors. Researchers ran the PCR with 60 Vbeta and 13 Jbeta primers. TCRdb keeps only in-frame clones here, not all; method: immunoSEQ multiplex PCR. The data contain 100,000 or so clones, approximately 81% of them singletons. CDR3 size: 14 residues. In germline, CDR1 is LNHDA, CDR2 SQIVND (reference sequence). This sequence was found in a male donor in good health and CMV-seropositive. Sequencing used PBMCs. This chain uses TRBV19 with TRBJ1-6; TRBD1 might be the D (5 bases). DNA of the CDR3: TGTGCTTCCGGGGGGACTCCCTCTAGTTCACCCCTCCACTTT. As protein: CASGGTPSSSPLHF.